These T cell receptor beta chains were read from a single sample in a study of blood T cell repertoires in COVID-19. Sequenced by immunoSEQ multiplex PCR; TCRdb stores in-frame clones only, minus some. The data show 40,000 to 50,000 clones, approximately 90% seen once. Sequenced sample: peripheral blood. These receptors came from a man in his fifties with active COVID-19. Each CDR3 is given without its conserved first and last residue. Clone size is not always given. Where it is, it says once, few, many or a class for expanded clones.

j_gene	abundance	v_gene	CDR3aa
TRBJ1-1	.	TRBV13	ASSVRHMAEAF
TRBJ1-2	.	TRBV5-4	ASSTGQGANVPEGYT
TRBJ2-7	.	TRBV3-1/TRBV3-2	ASSRQGANEQY
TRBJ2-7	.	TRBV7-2	ASSPDRTGEQY
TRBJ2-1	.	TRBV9	ASSSPRGGDNNEQF
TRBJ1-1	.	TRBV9	ASSPRGEQNTEAF
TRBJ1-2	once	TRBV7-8	ASSPQRMSNYGYT
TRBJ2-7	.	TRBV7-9	ASSHGTGEFDEQY
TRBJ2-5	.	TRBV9	ASSVAGSGAQETQY
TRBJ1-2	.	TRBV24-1	ATSDPYREGGYGYT
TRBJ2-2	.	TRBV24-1	ATSDSYGRENTGELF
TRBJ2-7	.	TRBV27	ASSQWEQGGDEQY
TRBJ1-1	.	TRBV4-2	ASSQNLRQGTEAF
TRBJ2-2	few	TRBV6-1	ASSEFSNTGELF
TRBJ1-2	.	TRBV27	ASSGQRNNYGYT
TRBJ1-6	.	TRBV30	AWSSPRTSHNSPLH
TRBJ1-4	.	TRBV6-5	ASRTGQVNEKLF